This TCR beta chain was retrieved from a study of early T cells in non-severe SARS-CoV-2 infection. About the study: Unsorted whole-blood RNA was sequenced in bulk, leaving chains unpaired. Study observations and caveats: A preference for anti-spike CD8 responses marked VDJdb matching, which missed private and CD4 specificities.

From germline, CDR1 is SEHNR and CDR2 FQNEAQ (reference sequence). The V end lost 5 bases, the J end lost 14 bases, and 15 bases lay between the germline ends. The CDR3 is 12 residues long. For this clonotype: Antigen unknown.

Researchers attached unique molecular identifiers to individual cDNA molecules. MiXCR, applied by TCRdb to the 5' RACE reads, yields one record per CDR3 protein. This sample has approximately 90,000 distinct CDR3 sequences, with 9.5% to 15% found just once. The chain recombines TRBV7-9 with TRBJ1-4; weak D call: TRBD1 (5 bases). Sequencing was performed on whole blood, taken at baseline. The clonotype comes from an adult who was a healthcare worker with PCR-confirmed SARS-CoV-2 infection or an uninfected control (not recorded which). CDR3 coding DNA: TGTGCCAGCAGCCCTTACCAGGGTAATCTGTTTTTT. Encoded protein: CASSPYQGNLFF.